This TCR beta chain is drawn from a study of T cell repertoires in cytomegalovirus infection (dated by TCRdb to 2018 to 2020). Regarding the research as a whole: Recently identified HLA-C-restricted CMV epitopes, whose presentation resists viral immunomodulation, were targeted by peptide stimulations together with well-studied HLA-B-restricted epitopes. The HLA type of each donor mattered for the analysis, because public TCR beta signatures pointed to carriage of CMV infection along with the matching HLA type. Paper-wide results and their limitations: In the ex vivo response, HLA-C-restricted CMV-specific TCR beta clonotypes were dominant, and in two of eight donors the single most frequent clonotype came from this HLA-C-restricted group. In both this cohort and an independent cohort of more than 350 donors, the cumulative frequency of public TCR beta family members distinguished carriers of CMV infection plus the relevant HLA type.

Trimming leaves V shorter by 5 bases and J shorter by 3 bases, with the junction holding 4 bases beyond the gene matches. For CDR1 and CDR2, the germline V gene lists SGHVS and FNYEAQ. From the cysteine through the phenylalanine, the CDR3 covers 13 amino acids. Only CDR3 DNA is held: 39 bases, read in frame from base 1. The reads were generated on an Illumina HiSeq 1500. The public sequencing data were trimmed at Q25 with fastp and processed into clonotypes with MiXCR by TCRdb, which kept only in-frame beta chains. Rows with one shared CDR3 protein collapse into an entry with the most common genes and DNA. For this sample the table gives 69,000 or so distinct CDR3 sequences, of which roughly 28% were detected only once. The ten largest clones take up 45% to 65% of the sample. Sample treatment or condition, as interpreted from the label and publication: in vitro stimulation with specific CMV peptide epitopes to enrich CMV-specific T cells.

Concerning this clonotype itself: Its antigen specificity is not known. Base quality data are lacking; no much larger clone is found one base away.

The rearrangement joined TRBV7-6 to TRBJ2-7; 7 nucleotides in the junction match TRBD1. The source of this sequence is a human donor in good health (CMV status not recorded). Some clones in this sample may be carry-over from other donors' samples. This specimen was CD8+ T cells from cultured PBMCs, taken from culture after CMV antigen stimulation. DNA sequence: TGTGCCAGCAGCCAAGGGGGCATCTACGAGCAGTACTTC. It codes for CASSQGGIYEQYF.